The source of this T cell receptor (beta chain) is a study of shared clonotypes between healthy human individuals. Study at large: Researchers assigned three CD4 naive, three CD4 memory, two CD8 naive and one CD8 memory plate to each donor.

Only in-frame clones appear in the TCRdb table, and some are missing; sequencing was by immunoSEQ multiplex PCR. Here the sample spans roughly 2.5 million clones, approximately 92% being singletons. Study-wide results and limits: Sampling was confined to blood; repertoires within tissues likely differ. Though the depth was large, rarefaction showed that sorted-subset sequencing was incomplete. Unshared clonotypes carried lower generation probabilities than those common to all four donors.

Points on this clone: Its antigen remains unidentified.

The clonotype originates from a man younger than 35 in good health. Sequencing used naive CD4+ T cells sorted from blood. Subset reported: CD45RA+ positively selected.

DNA for the CDR3: TGTGCCATCGGGCCGGGACTAGCGGGGTTGCGCGAGCAGTACTTC. Protein: CAIGPGLAGLREQYF. V and J are TRBV10-3 and TRBJ2-7, with 13 bases fitting TRBD2. Germline V gene lookup returns CDR1 ENHRY and CDR2 SYGVKD. The junction had 10 bases not matched to a gene; V was cut back by 8 bases and J by 6 bases. CDR3 length: 15 residues.